Listed below are T cell receptor beta chains from one sample, sequenced in a study of neoadjuvant nivolumab and ipilimumab in lung cancer. Profiling relied on immunoSEQ multiplex PCR, and the TCRdb table lists in-frame clones only, not all of them. The sample has about 38,000 clones, roughly 89% seen once. The sequencing here drew on peripheral blood, taken before neoadjuvant nivolumab, alone or with ipilimumab. These receptors all come from an adult with non-small cell lung cancer. Each CDR3 is given with its conserved first and last residue. The D gene is left open where the match is weak. Clone size is stated in some rows and not others, as once, few, many or a class when expanded.

j_call: TRBJ1-4
v_call: TRBV5-4
d_call: .
clone_size: .
cdr3_length: 12
cdr3_aa: CASSLDNEKLFF
cdr3_nt: TGTGCCAGCAGCTTGGATAATGAAAAACTGTTTTTT

j_call: TRBJ2-7
v_call: TRBV2
d_call: .
clone_size: .
cdr3_length: 14
cdr3_aa: CASRGEGSLYEQYF
cdr3_nt: TGTGCCAGCAGGGGAGAGGGTTCCCTGTACGAGCAGTACTTC

j_call: TRBJ1-4
v_call: TRBV5-4
d_call: .
clone_size: .
cdr3_length: 16
cdr3_aa: CASSSSVGWCGEKLFF
cdr3_nt: TGTGCCAGCAGCTCGTCGGTAGGTTGGTGTGGTGAAAAACTGTTTTTT

j_call: TRBJ2-1
v_call: TRBV11-1
d_call: TRBD2
clone_size: .
cdr3_length: 15
cdr3_aa: CASSLGGSSYNEQFF
cdr3_nt: TGTGCCAGCAGCTTAGGCGGGAGCTCCTACAATGAGCAGTTCTTC

j_call: TRBJ2-7
v_call: TRBV7-9
d_call: .
clone_size: once
cdr3_length: 13
cdr3_aa: CASSSGRIYEQYF
cdr3_nt: TGTGCCAGCAGCTCGGGACGGATCTACGAGCAGTACTTC

j_call: TRBJ2-1
v_call: TRBV7-9
d_call: .
clone_size: .
cdr3_length: 15
cdr3_aa: CASSFRGSSYNEQFF
cdr3_nt: TGTGCCAGCAGCTTCAGGGGAAGCTCCTACAATGAGCAGTTCTTC

j_call: TRBJ2-7
v_call: TRBV11-3
d_call: .
clone_size: .
cdr3_length: 14
cdr3_aa: CASSEDGSSYEQYF
cdr3_nt: TGTGCCAGCAGCGAAGACGGGTCAAGCTACGAGCAGTACTTC

j_call: TRBJ1-2
v_call: TRBV4-1
d_call: .
clone_size: .
cdr3_length: 14
cdr3_aa: CASSQQGSDYGYTF
cdr3_nt: TGCGCCAGCAGCCAACAGGGATCGGACTATGGCTACACCTTC

j_call: TRBJ2-1
v_call: TRBV30
d_call: TRBD1
clone_size: .
cdr3_length: 14
cdr3_aa: CAWWGQGVHNEQFF
cdr3_nt: TGTGCCTGGTGGGGACAGGGGGTCCACAATGAGCAGTTCTTC

j_call: TRBJ1-4
v_call: TRBV5-1
d_call: .
clone_size: once
cdr3_length: 14
cdr3_aa: CASSLGQVNEKLFF
cdr3_nt: TGCGCCAGCAGCTTGGGGCAGGTTAATGAAAAACTGTTTTTT

j_call: TRBJ2-3
v_call: TRBV5-1
d_call: TRBD1
clone_size: .
cdr3_length: 16
cdr3_aa: CASSSKGQGSTDTQYF
cdr3_nt: TGCGCCAGCAGCTCCAAGGGACAGGGGAGCACAGATACGCAGTATTTT

j_call: TRBJ1-2
v_call: TRBV7-3
d_call: TRBD1
clone_size: .
cdr3_length: 13
cdr3_aa: CASSRDRRGGYTF
cdr3_nt: TGTGCCAGCAGCCGGGACAGGAGAGGCGGCTACACCTTC

j_call: TRBJ2-7
v_call: TRBV27
d_call: .
clone_size: .
cdr3_length: 13
cdr3_aa: CASSLVGSYEQYF
cdr3_nt: TGTGCCAGCAGTTTAGTAGGGTCCTACGAGCAGTACTTC

j_call: TRBJ2-7
v_call: TRBV7-2
d_call: .
clone_size: .
cdr3_length: 13
cdr3_aa: CASSSDASYEQYF
cdr3_nt: TGTGCCAGCAGCTCGGACGCCTCCTACGAGCAGTACTTC

j_call: TRBJ2-3
v_call: TRBV2
d_call: .
clone_size: .
cdr3_length: 15
cdr3_aa: CASSGDLASTDTQYF
cdr3_nt: TGTGCCAGCAGTGGCGATCTGGCTAGCACAGATACGCAGTATTTT

j_call: TRBJ1-1
v_call: TRBV5-4
d_call: .
clone_size: .
cdr3_length: 15
cdr3_aa: CASSLDTDTNTEAFF
cdr3_nt: TGTGCCAGCAGCTTGGATACAGACACGAACACTGAAGCTTTCTTT

j_call: TRBJ2-5
v_call: TRBV15
d_call: TRBD2
clone_size: .
cdr3_length: 18
cdr3_aa: CATSRVITSGRAGETQYF
cdr3_nt: TGTGCCACCAGCAGAGTTATCACTAGCGGGAGGGCCGGGGAGACCCAGTACTTC

j_call: TRBJ2-1
v_call: TRBV7-3
d_call: TRBD2
clone_size: .
cdr3_length: 16
cdr3_aa: CASSPTSGSTNNEQFF
cdr3_nt: TGTGCCAGCAGCCCGACTAGCGGGAGTACTAACAATGAGCAGTTCTTC

j_call: TRBJ1-1
v_call: TRBV7-3
d_call: .
clone_size: .
cdr3_length: 13
cdr3_aa: CASSASPNTEAFF
cdr3_nt: TGTGCCAGCAGCGCGTCCCCGAACACTGAAGCTTTCTTT

j_call: TRBJ1-1
v_call: TRBV4-1
d_call: .
clone_size: once
cdr3_length: 14
cdr3_aa: CASSPLLWNTEAFF
cdr3_nt: TGCGCCAGCAGCCCATTATTATGGAACACTGAAGCTTTCTTT

j_call: TRBJ2-3
v_call: TRBV18
d_call: .
clone_size: .
cdr3_length: 15
cdr3_aa: CASSPGSGGLDTQYF
cdr3_nt: TGTGCCAGCTCACCCGGGTCAGGCGGTCTGGATACGCAGTATTTT

j_call: TRBJ2-2
v_call: TRBV9
d_call: TRBD2
clone_size: once
cdr3_length: 18
cdr3_aa: CASSVGGGRASSTGELFF
cdr3_nt: TGTGCCAGCAGCGTAGGGGGCGGGAGGGCTAGTAGCACCGGGGAGCTGTTTTTT

j_call: TRBJ1-5
v_call: TRBV27
d_call: .
clone_size: few
cdr3_length: 14
cdr3_aa: CASLIRSGNQPQHF
cdr3_nt: TGTGCCAGCCTGATTAGGTCGGGCAATCAGCCCCAGCATTTT

j_call: TRBJ2-7
v_call: TRBV10-3
d_call: TRBD2
clone_size: .
cdr3_length: 14
cdr3_aa: CAISGSGSSYEQYF
cdr3_nt: TGTGCCATCAGTGGCAGCGGGAGCTCCTACGAGCAGTACTTC

j_call: TRBJ2-1
v_call: TRBV5-4
d_call: TRBD2
clone_size: once
cdr3_length: 16
cdr3_aa: CASSLFASGGYNEQFF
cdr3_nt: TGTGCCAGCAGCTTGTTCGCTAGCGGGGGGTACAATGAGCAGTTCTTC

j_call: TRBJ2-2
v_call: TRBV19
d_call: TRBD2
clone_size: .
cdr3_length: 15
cdr3_aa: CASTLGGRASGELFF
cdr3_nt: TGTGCCAGTACTCTTGGGGGGAGGGCCTCCGGGGAGCTGTTTTTT

j_call: TRBJ1-2
v_call: TRBV27
d_call: .
clone_size: .
cdr3_length: 15
cdr3_aa: CASSFTPQDNYGYTF
cdr3_nt: TGTGCCAGCAGTTTTACCCCGCAGGATAACTATGGCTACACCTTC

j_call: TRBJ2-7
v_call: TRBV18
d_call: .
clone_size: .
cdr3_length: 15
cdr3_aa: CASSPSGQSLARQYF
cdr3_nt: TGTGCCAGCTCACCGTCGGGGCAGTCCTTGGCTCGGCAGTACTTC

j_call: TRBJ2-2
v_call: TRBV7-2
d_call: .
clone_size: .
cdr3_length: 16
cdr3_aa: CASSDQGPTNTGELFF
cdr3_nt: TGTGCCAGCAGTGATCAGGGACCTACTAACACCGGGGAGCTGTTTTTT

j_call: TRBJ2-5
v_call: TRBV11-2
d_call: .
clone_size: .
cdr3_length: 16
cdr3_aa: CASSLDLRQGQETQYF
cdr3_nt: TGTGCCAGCAGCTTAGATTTGCGGCAGGGACAAGAGACCCAGTACTTC

j_call: TRBJ2-3
v_call: TRBV30
d_call: TRBD2
clone_size: .
cdr3_length: 14
cdr3_aa: CAWRSGLSTDTQYF
cdr3_nt: TGTGCCTGGAGATCGGGACTAAGCACAGATACGCAGTATTTT

j_call: TRBJ1-2
v_call: TRBV18
d_call: TRBD1
clone_size: .
cdr3_length: 15
cdr3_aa: CASSPPETGTYGYTF
cdr3_nt: TGTGCCAGCTCACCCCCCGAGACAGGGACCTATGGCTACACCTTC

j_call: TRBJ1-2
v_call: TRBV29-1
d_call: .
clone_size: .
cdr3_length: 12
cdr3_aa: CSVVSQNYGYTF
cdr3_nt: TGCAGCGTTGTGTCGCAGAACTATGGCTACACCTTC

j_call: TRBJ2-7
v_call: TRBV9
d_call: .
clone_size: .
cdr3_length: 15
cdr3_aa: CASSVGGGITYEQYF
cdr3_nt: TGTGCCAGCAGCGTAGGAGGCGGGATCACCTACGAGCAGTACTTC

j_call: TRBJ2-6
v_call: TRBV28
d_call: .
clone_size: .
cdr3_length: 13
cdr3_aa: CASELSGANVLTF
cdr3_nt: TGTGCCAGCGAACTCTCTGGGGCCAACGTCCTGACTTTC

j_call: TRBJ2-5
v_call: TRBV2
d_call: .
clone_size: once
cdr3_length: 15
cdr3_aa: CASSEGGVGEETQYF
cdr3_nt: TGTGCCAGCAGTGAAGGAGGGGTCGGGGAGGAGACCCAGTACTTC

j_call: TRBJ2-2
v_call: TRBV30
d_call: .
clone_size: .
cdr3_length: 13
cdr3_aa: CAWSPGIPGELFF
cdr3_nt: TGTGCCTGGAGCCCAGGGATCCCCGGGGAGCTGTTTTTT

j_call: TRBJ2-1
v_call: TRBV7-3
d_call: .
clone_size: few
cdr3_length: 13
cdr3_aa: CASSLDSRNEQFF
cdr3_nt: TGTGCCAGCAGCTTAGATAGCCGCAATGAGCAGTTCTTC

j_call: TRBJ2-7
v_call: TRBV7-6
d_call: TRBD1
clone_size: .
cdr3_length: 15
cdr3_aa: CASSLGTGGSYEQYF
cdr3_nt: TGTGCCAGCAGCCTAGGGACAGGTGGCTCCTACGAGCAGTACTTC

j_call: TRBJ2-1
v_call: TRBV5-1
d_call: TRBD2
clone_size: .
cdr3_length: 16
cdr3_aa: CASSLAIGLAEGEQFF
cdr3_nt: TGCGCCAGCAGCTTGGCCATAGGACTAGCGGAAGGGGAGCAGTTCTTC

j_call: TRBJ2-5
v_call: TRBV5-1
d_call: TRBD2
clone_size: few
cdr3_length: 16
cdr3_aa: CASSLRTSGSGETQYF
cdr3_nt: TGCGCCAGCAGCTTGCGAACTAGCGGGAGCGGCGAGACCCAGTACTTC